This TCR beta chain is from a study of T cells in Graves' hyperthyroidism and ophthalmopathy. RNA transcripts gave rise to amplified TCR beta CDR3 regions. RT-PCR in the first round (using the HTBI primer set) targeted the TCR CDR3. TCRdb fed the multiplex PCR reads into MiXCR, producing one record per CDR3 protein. The table shows hundreds of thousands of distinct CDR3 sequences, with around 20% occurring only once. V was pared by 0 bases and J by 1 base, with 17 bases between. In germline, CDR1 is DFQATT, CDR2 SNEGSKA (reference sequence). The CDR3 has 17 residues. Diagnoses used clinical symptoms, serum thyroxine and TRAb, thyroid ultrasound and orbital computed tomography.

Material for sequencing was blood. The V and J genes are TRBV20-1 and TRBJ2-3; D is perhaps TRBD1 (5 bases). This TCR was sampled from a man aged 30-40 years with Graves' ophthalmopathy. CDR3: CSARDYAGQKRTDTQYF. CDR3 DNA sequence: TGCAGTGCTAGAGATTATGCAGGGCAGAAACGCACAGATACGCAGTATTTT.